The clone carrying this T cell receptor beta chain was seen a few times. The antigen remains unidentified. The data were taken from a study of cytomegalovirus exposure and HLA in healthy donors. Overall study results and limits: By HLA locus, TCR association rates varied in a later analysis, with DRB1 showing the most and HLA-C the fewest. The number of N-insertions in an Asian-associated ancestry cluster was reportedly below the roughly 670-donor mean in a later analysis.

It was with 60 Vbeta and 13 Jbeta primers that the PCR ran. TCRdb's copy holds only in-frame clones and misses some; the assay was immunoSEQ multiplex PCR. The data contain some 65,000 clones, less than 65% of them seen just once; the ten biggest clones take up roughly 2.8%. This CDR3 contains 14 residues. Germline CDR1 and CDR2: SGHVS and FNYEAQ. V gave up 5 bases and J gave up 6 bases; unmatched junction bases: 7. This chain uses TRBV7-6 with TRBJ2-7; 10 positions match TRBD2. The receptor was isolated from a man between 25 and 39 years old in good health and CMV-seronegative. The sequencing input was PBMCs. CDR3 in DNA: TGTGCCAGCAGCCTAAGCGGGGGGGCCGGCGAGCAGTACTTC. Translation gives CASSLSGGAGEQYF.